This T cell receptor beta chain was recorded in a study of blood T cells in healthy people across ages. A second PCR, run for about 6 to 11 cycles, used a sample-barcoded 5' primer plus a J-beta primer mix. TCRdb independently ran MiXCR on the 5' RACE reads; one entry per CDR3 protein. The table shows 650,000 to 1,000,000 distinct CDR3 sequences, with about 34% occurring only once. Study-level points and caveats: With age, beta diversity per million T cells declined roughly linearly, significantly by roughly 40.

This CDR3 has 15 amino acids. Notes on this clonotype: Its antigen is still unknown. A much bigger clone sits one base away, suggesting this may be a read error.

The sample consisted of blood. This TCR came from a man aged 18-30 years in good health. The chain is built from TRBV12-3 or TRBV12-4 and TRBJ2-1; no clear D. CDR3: CASSSTESSYNEQLF. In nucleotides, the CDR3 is TGTGCCAGCAGCTCAACAGAGAGCTCCTACAATGAGCAGTTATTC.